The 26 T cell receptor beta chains given below trace back to one sample, sequenced in a study of CDR3 diversity in severe acne. TCRdb independently ran MiXCR on the PCR reads; one entry per CDR3 protein. This sample has more than 80,000 distinct CDR3 sequences, with approximately 54% found just once. The sequencing sample was made of blood. All receptors come from a male donor with severe acne vulgaris.

This clonotype has a handful of counts. The V gene is TRBV4-1, the J gene TRBJ2-5; D might be TRBD1 (5 bases). V was trimmed by 0 bases and J by 3 bases, leaving 11 bases between them. CDR3 length equals 15 residues. CDR1 and CDR2 (germline): MGHRA, YSYEKL. The CDR3 DNA reads as TGCGCCAGCAGCCAAGACGAAGGGGCTAAAGAGACCCAGTACTTC. Translation: CASSQDEGAKETQYF.

V and J are TRBV25-1 and TRBJ1-2; 7 bases fit TRBD1. Losses at the gene ends were 5 bases for V and 1 base for J; bases not matched to a gene: 13. This CDR3 comprises 17 residues. The germline V gene has CDR1 MGHDK and CDR2 SYGVNS. This CDR3 reads CASSYLRQGSINYGYTF. In DNA, the CDR3 is TGTGCCAGCAGTTACCTACGACAGGGATCCATTAACTATGGCTACACCTTC.

The chain is built from TRBV6-5 and TRBJ2-7; 8 bases map to TRBD1. From germline, CDR1 is MNHEY and CDR2 SVGAGI. The junction had 9 bases not matched to a gene; V was cut back by 5 bases and J by 6 bases. There are 14 residues in the CDR3. In DNA form, the CDR3 reads TGTGCCAGCAGTCCCTGGACAGGGATGGGCGAGCAGTACTTC. This translates into CASSPWTGMGEQYF.

The J gene is TRBJ2-6, the V gene TRBV10-2; the match to TRBD2 covers 13 bases. V trimming: 1 base; J trimming: 0 bases; junction bases outside the gene matches: 3. The CDR3 covers 19 residues. Germline CDR1 reads WSHSY; CDR2 reads SAAADI. The CDR3 DNA reads as TGCGCCAGCAGTGAGTGGAGACTAGCGGGGGGCTCTGGGGCCAACGTCCTGACTTTC. This gives the protein CASSEWRLAGGSGANVLTF.

This clonotype showed up many times. The chain recombines TRBV15 with TRBJ1-2; 8 bases fit TRBD1. This CDR3 contains 16 residues. The V and J ends lost 1 base and 8 bases, in that order; junction bases with no gene match: 12. Germline V gene data show CDR1 as LNHNV and CDR2 as YYDKDF (reference sequence). The CDR3 coding sequence is TGTGCCACCAGCAGAGCACGGAACAGGGGGTCGCTCGGCTACACCTTC. Its protein is CATSRARNRGSLGYTF.

This clonotype was observed once. The chain uses TRBV10-3 and TRBJ2-7, with D unclear. The germline V gene has CDR1 ENHRY and CDR2 SYGVKD. This CDR3 is 13 amino acids long. V was shortened by 6 bases and J by 0 bases, with 9 bases between the two germline ends. The CDR3 DNA is TGTGCCATCAGCGACGGTTACTCCTACGAGCAGTACTTC. Encoded protein: CAISDGYSYEQYF.

The chain has TRBV9 and TRBJ2-6; 12 bases line up with TRBD1. Unmatched junction bases numbered 4, after V lost 0 bases and J lost 0 bases. The CDR3 is 19 residues long. Germline lookup yields CDR1 SGDLS and CDR2 YYNGEE. The CDR3 reads CASSVAPGQGASGANVLTF. In DNA, the CDR3 is TGTGCCAGCAGCGTAGCTCCGGGACAGGGGGCCTCTGGGGCCAACGTCCTGACTTTC.

V and J are TRBV15 and TRBJ1-5, with D maybe TRBD1 (6 bases). V was trimmed by 2 bases and J by 5 bases, leaving 19 bases between them. This CDR3 spans 17 amino acids. Looked up from germline, CDR1 is LNHNV and CDR2 is YYDKDF (reference sequence). As DNA, the CDR3 is TGTGCCACCAGCAGACCCCGACAGGACGGTGGGGATCAGCCCCAGCATTTT. Its protein is CATSRPRQDGGDQPQHF. The whole variable domain, filled in from reference TRBV15 and TRBJ1-5, reads DAMVIQNPRYQVTQFGKPVTLSCSQTLNHNVMYWYQQKSSQAPKLLFHYYDKDFNNEADTPDNFQSRRPNTSFCFLDIRSPGLGDTAMYLCATSRPRQDGGDQPQHFGDGTRLSIL.

This clonotype was recorded at least ten times. This chain links TRBV11-2 with TRBJ2-7; 9 bases are a match to TRBD1. Per germline, CDR1 SGHAT and CDR2 FQNNGV. The CDR3 has 17 residues. With V trimmed by 4 bases and J by 0 bases, 10 bases remained unmatched. The CDR3 is CASSSLQGARDSYEQYF. In DNA, the CDR3 is TGTGCCAGCAGCTCCTTACAGGGGGCGAGAGACTCCTACGAGCAGTACTTC.

Comment on this clonotype: It may be a read error: a sequence one base away is much more abundant. The gene calls are TRBV20-1 and TRBJ1-1, with D unresolved. This CDR3 comprises 13 residues. Trimming removed 1 base from V and 3 bases from J, with 9 bases in between. CDR1 is DFQATT and CDR2 is SNEGSKA in the germline V gene (reference sequence). This CDR3 is CSARGLTYTEAFF. Here the CDR3 DNA reads TGCAGTGCTAGAGGTTTGACGTACACTGAAGCTTTCTTT.

To note about this clonotype: The conserved final phenylalanine or tryptophan is absent from the CDR3, which likely points to a read error. Because the CDR3's place on the DNA is in doubt, the DNA is left out and the CDR3 is given as listed by TCRdb. The chain combines TRBV6-2 or TRBV6-3 with TRBJ2-3; the listed D gene, TRBD1, was not tested against the DNA. Looked up from germline, CDR1 is MNHEY and CDR2 is SVGEGT. 15 amino acids form the CDR3, both terminal residues included. CDR3 loop: CASTQRLGGRDTQYS.

The gene calls are TRBV20-1 and TRBJ2-1; D possibly corresponds to TRBD1 (5 bases). CDR3 length equals 11 residues. V lost 8 bases and J lost 7, with 12 bases in between. Germline V gene sequence: CDR1 DFQATT, CDR2 SNEGSKA (reference sequence). This chain's CDR3 is CSWGAKNEQFF. CDR3 DNA sequence: TGCAGTTGGGGCGCGAAAAATGAGCAGTTCTTC.

The chain is built from TRBV6-5 and TRBJ2-7; 7 bases map to TRBD1. The germline V gene has CDR1 MNHEY and CDR2 SVGAGI. V shed 0 bases, J shed 6 bases, and the junction held 5 bases outside the gene matches. The CDR3 is made up of 14 amino acids. CDR3 sequence: CASSYSRDRVEQYF. The CDR3 nucleotides read TGTGCCAGCAGTTACTCCCGTGACAGGGTCGAGCAGTACTTC.

About this clonotype itself: Since the CDR3 does not end with the conserved phenylalanine or tryptophan, this likely comes from a read error. The V and J genes are TRBV2 and TRBJ2-6; 11 positions agree with TRBD2. Germline CDR1 is SNHLY and CDR2 is FYNNEI. This CDR3 is 16 amino acids long. V lost 6 bases, J lost 4 bases, and 5 bases stayed unmatched. CDR3 sequence (DNA): TGTGCCAGCAGAGACAGACTAGCGGGAGGGGCCAACGTCCTGACTTCC. Its protein product is CASRDRLAGGANVLTS.

The chain couples TRBV2 to TRBJ2-3; tentatively, D is TRBD2 (6 bases). Germline-derived CDR1 and CDR2 are SNHLY and FYNNEI. This CDR3 comprises 18 residues. V was pared by 4 bases and J by 5 bases, with 25 bases between. The CDR3 protein is CASSVPLRGSPGGDTQYF. In nucleotides, the CDR3 is TGTGCCAGCAGTGTTCCACTCCGGGGCAGCCCCGGGGGAGATACGCAGTATTTT.

This clonotype was seen many times. V gene TRBV18 combines with J gene TRBJ2-7; 7 bases are a match to TRBD1. With 3 bases clipped from V and 6 bases from J, the junction kept 8 bases outside the gene matches. The CDR3 has 14 amino acids. Germline assignment: CDR1 KGHSH and CDR2 LQKENI. CDR3 nucleotides: TGTGCCAGCTCACCCCGAGACAGGGCCGCCGAGCAGTACTTC. Translating gives CASSPRDRAAEQYF.

This CDR3 is CASSDPGGRAFF. The CDR3 DNA is TGTGCCAGCAGCGATCCCGGGGGGAGGGCTTTCTTT. This chain connects TRBV11-3 to TRBJ1-1, with a tentative D call TRBD1 (5 bases). The CDR3 totals 12 residues. Germline V lookup: CDR1 SGHNT, CDR2 YENEEA. V was clipped by 5 bases and J by 11 bases, with 15 bases between them.

The CDR3 DNA reads as TGTGCCAGCAGCCCAAGGACAGGGAGGGCAACTAATGAAAAACTGTTTTTT. This gives the protein CASSPRTGRATNEKLFF. The chain couples TRBV7-9 to TRBJ1-4; 8 nucleotides align to TRBD1. The V segment lost 5 bases and the J segment 0 bases; nucleotides outside the gene matches: 8. The CDR3 spans 17 residues. The germline CDR1 and CDR2 sequences are SEHNR and FQNEAQ (reference sequence).

With regard to this clonotype: A clone one base away is much larger, so this may be a read error. This likely comes from a read error, as the CDR3 has no conserved phenylalanine or tryptophan at its end. V and J are TRBV10-3 and TRBJ2-5; no clear D. This CDR3 contains 12 residues. In germline, CDR1 is ENHRY, CDR2 SYGVKD. Trimming stripped 10 bases from V and 7 bases from J, with 16 bases between. CDR3 amino acids: CASRTADRTQYL. CDR3 nucleotides: TGTGCCAGCAGGACGGCGGATCGGACCCAGTACCTC.

The gene calls are TRBV20-1 and TRBJ2-5; D perhaps matches TRBD2 (6 bases). Germline V lookup: CDR1 DFQATT, CDR2 SNEGSKA (reference sequence). The CDR3 spans 12 residues. The chain's CDR3 is CSVEGGGETQYF. In nucleotides, the CDR3 is TGCAGCGTTGAGGGAGGAGGAGAGACCCAGTACTTC.

Concerning this clonotype itself: Mismatch with germline at one junction end may stem from a read error. The chain links TRBV24-1 to TRBJ2-5, with TRBD2 as a possible D gene (6 bases). Germline V gene data show CDR1 as KGHDR and CDR2 as SFDVKD. The CDR3 covers 12 residues. The CDR3 DNA is TGTGCCACCAGTGATTTTCCCCCGGGAGTTTTCTTC. Amino acid sequence: CATSDFPPGVFF.

A note on this clonotype: A read error may explain this, as a much larger clone is one base away. In this CDR3 the conserved last residue, phenylalanine or tryptophan, is missing, so a read error is likely. The CDR3 region is CASSLGQQNQPQHL. CDR3 sequence (DNA): TGCGCCAGCAGCTTGGGACAGCAAAATCAGCCCCAGCATCTT. The genes are TRBV5-1 and TRBJ1-5; tentatively, D is TRBD1 (5 bases). There are 14 residues in the CDR3. Trimming cost V 0 bases and J 4 bases, with 8 bases left between them. In germline, CDR1 is SGHRS, CDR2 YFSETQ.

The chain links TRBV7-8 to TRBJ2-2, with a possible D match to TRBD2 (6 bases). The CDR3 is made up of 14 amino acids. CDR1 and CDR2 (germline): SGHVS, FQNEAQ. Trimming shortened V by 7 bases and J by 4 bases, and 13 bases separated the two germline ends. The chain's CDR3 is CASTKLAVTGELFF. The DNA of the CDR3 is TGTGCCAGCACTAAACTAGCAGTCACCGGGGAGCTGTTTTTT.

This clonotype has just a few counts. The chain recombines TRBV20-1 with TRBJ1-1; the D is unclear. The V gene lost 3 bases and the J gene lost 1 base, with 12 bases spanning the gap. The CDR3 is 14 amino acids. Germline CDR1 is DFQATT and CDR2 is SNEGSKA (reference sequence). The CDR3 loop reads CSARLGLSNTEAFF. The DNA for the CDR3 is TGCAGTGCTAGGTTAGGACTTTCGAACACTGAAGCTTTCTTT.

A word on this clonotype: This may come from a read error, since a much larger clone is one base off. The CDR3 loop is CATRSAGAIETQYF. The CDR3, as DNA: TGTGCCACCAGATCAGCGGGGGCCATAGAGACCCAGTACTTC. This sequence joins TRBV24-1 and TRBJ2-5, with 8 bases matching TRBD2. The V gene's germline CDR1 is KGHDR and CDR2 SFDVKD. V shed 7 bases, J shed 4 bases, and the junction held 7 bases outside the gene matches. This CDR3 spans 14 amino acids.

The gene calls are TRBV20-1 and TRBJ2-7; unclear D gene. V dropped 3 bases and J dropped 3 bases, with 12 bases sitting between them. CDR1 is DFQATT, CDR2 SNEGSKA, per germline (reference sequence). The CDR3 is 13 residues long. The chain's CDR3 is CSARGSRSYEQYF. The CDR3 DNA reads TGCAGTGCTAGGGGCAGCCGCAGCTACGAGCAGTACTTC.